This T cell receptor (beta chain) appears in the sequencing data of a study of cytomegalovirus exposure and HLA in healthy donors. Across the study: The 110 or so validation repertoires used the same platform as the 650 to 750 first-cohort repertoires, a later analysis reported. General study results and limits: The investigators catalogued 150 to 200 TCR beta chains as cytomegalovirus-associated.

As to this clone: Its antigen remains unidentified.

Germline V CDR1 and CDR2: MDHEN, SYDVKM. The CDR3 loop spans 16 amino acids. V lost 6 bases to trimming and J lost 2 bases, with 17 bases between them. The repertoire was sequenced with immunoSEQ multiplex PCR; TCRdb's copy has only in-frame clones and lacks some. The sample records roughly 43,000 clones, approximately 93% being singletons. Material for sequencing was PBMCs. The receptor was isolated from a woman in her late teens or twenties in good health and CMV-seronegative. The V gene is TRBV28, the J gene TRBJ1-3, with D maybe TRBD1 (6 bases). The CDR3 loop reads CASSSLPGGPGNTIYF. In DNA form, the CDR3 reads TGTGCCAGCAGCAGCCTTCCGGGGGGGCCTGGAAACACCATATATTTT.